This T cell receptor (beta chain) was sequenced for a study of shared clonotypes between healthy human individuals. Turning to the study itself: Three plates each covered CD4 naive and memory; CD8 naive two, CD8 memory one.

Per the original methods: With immunoSEQ giving junction-only sequences and no quality scores, filtering differed. Repertoires were generated with immunoSEQ multiplex PCR, while TCRdb's copy carries only in-frame clones and drops some. V and J calls and clone size are as listed in that table; D and trimming were resolved from the DNA. The sample yields 2 million to 2.5 million clones, 90% to 97% seen once. The germline gives CDR1 LNHDA, CDR2 SQIVND (reference sequence). V was cut by 3 bases and J by 2 bases, with 8 bases left in between. This CDR3 region has 15 residues. The chain has TRBV19 and TRBJ1-6; D is perhaps TRBD1 (5 bases). What was sequenced was naive CD4+ T cells sorted from blood. Subset meaning: CD45RA+ positively selected. This TCR was sampled from a young man in good health. The CDR3 nucleotides are TGTGCCAGTAGTATGGGGGGTCCCTATAATTCACCCCTCCACTTT. Protein sequence: CASSMGGPYNSPLHF.